Listed below are T cell receptor beta chains from one sample, sequenced in a study of vaccination and CD4 T cells after COVID-19. Their cognate antigens are unknown. Via MiXCR, TCRdb re-called the PCR reads, giving one row per CDR3 protein. The sample comprises several thousand distinct CDR3 sequences, roughly 50% of which are singletons, and under 30% rests with the top ten. The sequencing input was CD4+ T cells from blood, cultured in vitro. The receptors were sampled from a human donor who had recovered from COVID-19. CDR3s include the opening cysteine and the closing phenylalanine or tryptophan. The D gene is left open where the match is weak. Clone size appears in some rows only: once, few, many, or a class for an expanded clone.

>TRBD1|few|TRBV27|TRBJ1-2
TGTGCCAGCAGTTTTCGCTGGGACAGGGACGACTATGGCTACACCTTC
CASSFRWDRDDYGYTF
>TRBD2|medium-sized|TRBV11-1|TRBJ2-5
TGTGCCAGACATGGGGGGGTGGGGCACCAAGAGACCCAGTACTTC
CARHGGVGHQETQYF
>TRBD2|NA|TRBV5-1|TRBJ2-1
TGCGCCAGCAGCTCTCTAGCGGGGAGGAATGAGCAGTTCTTC
CASSSLAGRNEQFF
>NA|once|TRBV19|TRBJ2-5
TGTGCCAGTAGTATAGATATTACGTGGGGCCAAGAGACCCAGTACTTC
CASSIDITWGQETQYF
>NA|NA|TRBV20-1|TRBJ2-7
TGCAGTGCCATAGGGGATGGAAGCTCCTACGAGCAGTACTTC
CSAIGDGSSYEQYF
>TRBD1|NA|TRBV7-3|TRBJ2-7
TGTGCCAGCAGCTTTGGACAGGGCTACGAGCAGTACTTC
CASSFGQGYEQYF
>NA|NA|TRBV5-8|TRBJ1-1
TGTGCCAGCAGAATACAGGAGAACACTGAAGCTTTCTTT
CASRIQENTEAFF
>TRBD1|NA|TRBV4-2|TRBJ1-5
TGTGCCAGCAGCCTGGGGACAGGCCGCGTGCTGGTTGGGCCCCAGCATTTT
CASSLGTGRVLVGPQHF
>NA|NA|TRBV6-1|TRBJ1-5
TGTGCCAGCAGTAATCCCAATCAGCCCCAGCATTTT
CASSNPNQPQHF
>TRBD2|NA|TRBV7-9|TRBJ2-5
TGTGCCAGCAGCTTCAATTTAGCGGGCCAAGAGACCCAGTACTTC
CASSFNLAGQETQYF
>NA|NA|TRBV5-4|TRBJ1-2
TGTGCCAGCAGCTTGGTCAGGGGAATCTACACCTTC
CASSLVRGIYTF
>TRBD2|NA|TRBV24-1|TRBJ2-5
TGTGCCACGGCCGAGGGCGGGAGTAAGACCCAGTACTTC
CATAEGGSKTQYF
>NA|NA|TRBV30|TRBJ1-2
TGTGCCTGGAGACGAGTGAGACTACCCTATGGCTACACCTTC
CAWRRVRLPYGYTF
>NA|few|TRBV2|TRBJ2-1
TGTGCCAGCACCACAACAGGGTCCCGTGCGTTCTTC
CASTTTGSRAFF
>NA|NA|TRBV5-1|TRBJ2-1
TGCGCCAGCAGCCTGGACCGAGTCAATGAGCAGTTCTTC
CASSLDRVNEQFF
>TRBD1|few|TRBV6-1|TRBJ1-1
TGTGCCAGCAGTAACCACAGGGGGGTGAACACTGAAGCTTTCTTT
CASSNHRGVNTEAFF
>NA|NA|TRBV19|TRBJ2-3
TGTGCCAGTAGTGCTCCCCGGGAGGGGGCCGGCACAGATACGCAGTATTTT
CASSAPREGAGTDTQYF
>TRBD2|NA|TRBV7-3|TRBJ2-3
TGTGCCAGCAGCATAACCGGGACTAGCGGGAGTAGCAGAGATACGCAGTATTTT
CASSITGTSGSSRDTQYF
>NA|NA|TRBV28|TRBJ1-5
TGTGCCAGCAGTCTCTCGGGGTTGCGACCAAATCAGCCCCAGCATTTT
CASSLSGLRPNQPQHF
>TRBD2|NA|TRBV7-2|TRBJ2-3
TGTGCCAGCAGCCCCTCTAGCGGGAGGCACAATACGCAGTATTTT
CASSPSSGRHNTQYF
>NA|NA|TRBV12-5|TRBJ2-3
TGTGCTAGTGGTTTGGGTTTGGGGGATACGCAGTATTTT
CASGLGLGDTQYF
>TRBD1|NA|TRBV7-8|TRBJ1-3
TGTGCCAGCAGTCAGACAGGGTTAGGAAACACCATATATTTT
CASSQTGLGNTIYF
>TRBD1|NA|TRBV5-1|TRBJ1-1
TGCGCCAGCAGCGGACAGGGGAGGAACACTGAAGCTTTCTTT
CASSGQGRNTEAFF
>TRBD1|NA|TRBV4-2|TRBJ1-3
TGTGCCAGCAGCTCCCACGTGGAGGGGGCGACCAGCTCTGGAAACACCATATATTTT
CASSSHVEGATSSGNTIYF
>TRBD2|NA|TRBV6-2/TRBV6-3|TRBJ2-5
TGTGCCAGCAGTTACCTGCGGGGGGCCGGGGAGACCCAGTACTTC
CASSYLRGAGETQYF
>NA|few|TRBV6-5|TRBJ1-1
TGTGCCAGCAGTTACTTCTGGGACACTGAAGCTTTCTTT
CASSYFWDTEAFF
>TRBD1|NA|TRBV20-1|TRBJ1-5
TGCAGTGCTAGTAGAGGGGGCGCTTTCAATAATCAGCCCCAGCATTTT
CSASRGGAFNNQPQHF
>NA|NA|TRBV6-1|TRBJ2-7
TGTGCCAGCAGTGAATTGGGGGACGCCTACGAGCAGTACTTC
CASSELGDAYEQYF
>TRBD1|NA|TRBV5-1|TRBJ2-7
TGCGCCAGCAGCACGCCGGGACAGGGCCCTCAAGGGCAGTACTTC
CASSTPGQGPQGQYF
>NA|NA|TRBV20-1|TRBJ2-1
TGCAGTGCTAGATCATCCGGGAGCGCTCTATACAATGAGCAGTTCTTC
CSARSSGSALYNEQFF
>NA|NA|TRBV5-1|TRBJ1-5
TGCGCCAGCAGCTTGGGGGGGTCTGATCAGCCCCAGCATTTT
CASSLGGSDQPQHF
>NA|few|TRBV11-3|TRBJ2-4
TGTGCCAGCAGGGGTTATGCCAAAAACATTCAGTACTTC
CASRGYAKNIQYF
>NA|NA|TRBV5-1|TRBJ1-5
TGCGCCAGCAGCTTGGGAGGGTACGGGAATCAGCCCCAGCATTTT
CASSLGGYGNQPQHF
>TRBD2|NA|TRBV5-1|TRBJ2-3
TGCGCCAGCAGCTTGAGTCCACTAGCGGGATCAGATACGCAGTATTTT
CASSLSPLAGSDTQYF
>TRBD1|NA|TRBV19|TRBJ1-1
TGTGCCAGTAGTGTGGACAGGGAAGACCCCACTGAAGCTTTCTTT
CASSVDREDPTEAFF
>NA|few|TRBV7-9|TRBJ2-3
TGTGCCAGCAGCTTCAAAGATACGCAGTATTTT
CASSFKDTQYF
>TRBD2|NA|TRBV5-4|TRBJ2-5
TGTGCCAGCAGCTTGAGTAGCGGGGGGGGCTCAGAGACCCAGTACTTC
CASSLSSGGGSETQYF
>NA|few|TRBV7-3|TRBJ2-6
TGTGCCAGCAGCGCCAACTCTGGGGCCAACGTCCTGACTTTC
CASSANSGANVLTF
>TRBD1|few|TRBV2|TRBJ1-2
TGTGCCAGCAGTAAAACGGACAGGGGCTACGAGGGCTACACCTTC
CASSKTDRGYEGYTF
>TRBD2|NA|TRBV2|TRBJ2-1
TGTGCCAGCAAGGGACTAGCGTCCTACAATGAGCAGTTCTTC
CASKGLASYNEQFF
>NA|few|TRBV7-2|TRBJ1-1
TGTGCCAGCAGCTTTTCCAGGATGAACACTGAAGCTTTCTTT
CASSFSRMNTEAFF
>NA|NA|TRBV20-1|TRBJ1-1
TGCAGTGCTAGAGTTTTTAGGGGTAGTGGCACTGAAGCTTTCTTT
CSARVFRGSGTEAFF
>NA|NA|TRBV7-9|TRBJ1-2
TGTGCCAGCAGGAAAGATGGACGGAATAACTATGGCTACACCTTC
CASRKDGRNNYGYTF
>TRBD1|large|TRBV27|TRBJ1-5
TGTGCCAGCAGTTTATCCCCCAGGGGGCTTCGCAATCAGCCCCAGCATTTT
CASSLSPRGLRNQPQHF
>NA|large|TRBV29-1|TRBJ2-5
TGCAGCGTTGATAGGGGGGCCTCTCCGGAGACCCAGTACTTC
CSVDRGASPETQYF
>NA|NA|TRBV15|TRBJ2-2
TGTGCCACCAGCAGACCAAAGGATGGGCCCGGGGAGCTGTTTTTT
CATSRPKDGPGELFF
>NA|NA|TRBV15|TRBJ2-1
TGTGCCACCAGCAGACTACAATACAATGAGCAGTTCTTC
CATSRLQYNEQFF
>TRBD1|NA|TRBV7-9|TRBJ2-6
TGTGCCAGCAGCCTTTACGAGGGGGCTGAGGCCAACGTCCTGACTTTC
CASSLYEGAEANVLTF
>TRBD2|few|TRBV20-1|TRBJ2-3
TGCAGTGCTATAGGGACTAGCGCTAGCACAGATACGCAGTATTTT
CSAIGTSASTDTQYF
>NA|NA|TRBV5-1|TRBJ1-2
TGCGCCAGCAGCCCGGCGGGGTACGATTATGGCTACACCTTC
CASSPAGYDYGYTF
>TRBD2|NA|TRBV12-3/TRBV12-4|TRBJ2-1
TGTGCCAGCAGAGCCCCTACGACGATGACGGGGGGGGAGCAGTTCTTC
CASRAPTTMTGGEQFF
>NA|few|TRBV7-2|TRBJ1-1
TGTGCCAGCACCCTCGATACAGGGTCGAGAAACACTGAAGCTTTCTTT
CASTLDTGSRNTEAFF
>NA|few|TRBV27|TRBJ2-7
TGTGCCAGCAGTTTAGGTCTCTCGTTCTCCTACGAGCAGTACTTC
CASSLGLSFSYEQYF